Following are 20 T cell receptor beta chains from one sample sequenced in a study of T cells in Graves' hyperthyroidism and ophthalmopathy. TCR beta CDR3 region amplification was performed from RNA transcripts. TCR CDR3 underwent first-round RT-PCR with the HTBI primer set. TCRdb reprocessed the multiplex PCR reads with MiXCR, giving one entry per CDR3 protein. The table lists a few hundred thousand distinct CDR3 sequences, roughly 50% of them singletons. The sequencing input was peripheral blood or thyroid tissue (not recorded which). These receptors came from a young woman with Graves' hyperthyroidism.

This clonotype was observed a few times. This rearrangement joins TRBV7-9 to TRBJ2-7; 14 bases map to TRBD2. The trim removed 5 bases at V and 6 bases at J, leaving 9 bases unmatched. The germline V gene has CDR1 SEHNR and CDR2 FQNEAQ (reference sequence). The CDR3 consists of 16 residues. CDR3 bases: TGTGCCAGCAGCGTAGAGCCCGGACTAGCGGGAGGCGAGCAGTACTTC. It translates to CASSVEPGLAGGEQYF.

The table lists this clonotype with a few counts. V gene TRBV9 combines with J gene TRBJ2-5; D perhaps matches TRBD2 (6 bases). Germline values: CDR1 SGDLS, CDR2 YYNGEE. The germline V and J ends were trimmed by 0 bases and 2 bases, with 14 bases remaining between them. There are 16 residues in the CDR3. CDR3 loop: CASSVGGAGLQETQYF. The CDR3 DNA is TGTGCCAGCAGCGTAGGGGGAGCGGGTCTGCAAGAGACCCAGTACTTC.

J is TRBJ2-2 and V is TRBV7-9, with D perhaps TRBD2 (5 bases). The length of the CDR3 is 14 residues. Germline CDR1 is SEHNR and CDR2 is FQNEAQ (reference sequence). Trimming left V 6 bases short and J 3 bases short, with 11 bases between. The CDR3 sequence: CASSFNGDTGELFF. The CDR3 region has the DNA TGTGCCAGCAGTTTTAACGGGGACACCGGGGAGCTGTTTTTT.

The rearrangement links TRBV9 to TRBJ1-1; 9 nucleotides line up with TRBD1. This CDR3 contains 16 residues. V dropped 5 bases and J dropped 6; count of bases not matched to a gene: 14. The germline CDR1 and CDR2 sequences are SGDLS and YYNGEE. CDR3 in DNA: TGTGCCAGCAGGAGTTGGACAGGGGTCTTTGGCGCTGAAGCTTTCTTT. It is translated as CASRSWTGVFGAEAFF.

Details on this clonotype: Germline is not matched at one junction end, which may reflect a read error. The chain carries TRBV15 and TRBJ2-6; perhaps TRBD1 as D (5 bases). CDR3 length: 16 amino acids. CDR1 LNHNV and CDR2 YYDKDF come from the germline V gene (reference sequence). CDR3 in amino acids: CATSRDSGSGANVLTF. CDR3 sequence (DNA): TGTGCCACCAGCAGAGACAGTGGCTCTGGGGCCAACGTCCTGACTTTT.

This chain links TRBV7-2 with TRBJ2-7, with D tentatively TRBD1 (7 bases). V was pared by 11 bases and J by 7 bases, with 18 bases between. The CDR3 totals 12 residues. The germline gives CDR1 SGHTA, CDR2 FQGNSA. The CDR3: CAGGQDGTEQYF. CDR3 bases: TGTGCCGGAGGACAGGACGGGACTGAGCAGTACTTC.

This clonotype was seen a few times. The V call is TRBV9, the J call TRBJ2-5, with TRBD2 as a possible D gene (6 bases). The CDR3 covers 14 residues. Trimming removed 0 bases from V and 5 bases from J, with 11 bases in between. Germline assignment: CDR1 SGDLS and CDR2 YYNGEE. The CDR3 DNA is TGTGCCAGCAGCGTAGCGGGGGAATGGGAGACCCAGTACTTC. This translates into CASSVAGEWETQYF.

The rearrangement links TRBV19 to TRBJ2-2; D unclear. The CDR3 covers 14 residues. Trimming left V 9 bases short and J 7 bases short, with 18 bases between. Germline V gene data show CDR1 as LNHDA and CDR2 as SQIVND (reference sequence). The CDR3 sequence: CASSLGRGFGELFF. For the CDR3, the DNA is TGTGCCAGCAGTTTAGGGCGTGGTTTCGGGGAGCTGTTTTTT.

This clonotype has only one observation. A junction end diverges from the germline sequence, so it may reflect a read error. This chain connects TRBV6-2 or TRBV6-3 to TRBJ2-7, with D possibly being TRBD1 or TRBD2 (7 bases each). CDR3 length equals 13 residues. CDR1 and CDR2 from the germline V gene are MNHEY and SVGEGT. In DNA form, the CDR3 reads TGTGCCAGTCGGGGAGGGGGCACCTACGGGCAGTACTTC. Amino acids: CASRGGGTYGQYF.

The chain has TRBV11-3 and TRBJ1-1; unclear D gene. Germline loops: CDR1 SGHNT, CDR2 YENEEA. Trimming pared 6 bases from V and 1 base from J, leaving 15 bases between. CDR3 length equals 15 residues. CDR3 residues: CASRSPAVGNTEAFF. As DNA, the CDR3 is TGTGCCAGCAGGTCACCAGCGGTGGGGAACACTGAAGCTTTCTTT.

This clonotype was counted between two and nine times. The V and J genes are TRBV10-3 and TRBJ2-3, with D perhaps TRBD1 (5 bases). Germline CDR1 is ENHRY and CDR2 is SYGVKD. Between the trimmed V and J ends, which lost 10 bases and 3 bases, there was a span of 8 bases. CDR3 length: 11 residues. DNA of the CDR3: TGTGCCAGCAGGGTTACAGATACGCAGTATTTT. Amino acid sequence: CASRVTDTQYF.

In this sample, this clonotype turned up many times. CDR3 loop: CSVTRQGDYEQYF. The CDR3 region has the DNA TGCAGCGTTACTCGACAGGGGGACTACGAGCAGTACTTC. This rearrangement joins TRBV29-1 to TRBJ2-7; TRBD1 matches 9 bases. The CDR3 totals 13 residues. CDR1 SQVTM and CDR2 ANQGSEA come from the germline V gene. Germline trimming cut 5 bases from V and 3 bases from J; bases unmatched to any gene: 5.

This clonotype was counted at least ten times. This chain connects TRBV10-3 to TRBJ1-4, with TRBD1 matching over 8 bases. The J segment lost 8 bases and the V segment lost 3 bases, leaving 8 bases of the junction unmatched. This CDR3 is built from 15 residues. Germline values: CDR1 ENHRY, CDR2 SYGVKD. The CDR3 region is CAISDQTGEGEKLFF. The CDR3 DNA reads TGTGCCATCAGTGACCAGACAGGGGAGGGAGAAAAACTGTTTTTT.

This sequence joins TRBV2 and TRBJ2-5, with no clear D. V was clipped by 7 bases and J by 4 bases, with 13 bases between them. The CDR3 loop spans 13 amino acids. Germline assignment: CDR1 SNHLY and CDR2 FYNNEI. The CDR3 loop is CASTARAVETQYF. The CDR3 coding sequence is TGTGCCAGCACCGCCCGGGCCGTAGAGACCCAGTACTTC.

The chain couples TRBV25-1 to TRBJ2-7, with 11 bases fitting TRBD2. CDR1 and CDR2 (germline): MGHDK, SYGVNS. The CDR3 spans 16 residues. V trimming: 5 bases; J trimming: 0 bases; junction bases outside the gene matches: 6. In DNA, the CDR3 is TGTGCCAGCAGTCCAGAGACTAGCGGGACCTCCTACGAGCAGTACTTC. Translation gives CASSPETSGTSYEQYF.

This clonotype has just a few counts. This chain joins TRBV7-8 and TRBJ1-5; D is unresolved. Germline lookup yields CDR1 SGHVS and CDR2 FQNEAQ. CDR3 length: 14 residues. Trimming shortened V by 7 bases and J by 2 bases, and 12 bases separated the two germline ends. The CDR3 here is CASIPLPGNQPQHF. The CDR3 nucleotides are TGTGCCAGCATCCCATTACCCGGCAATCAGCCCCAGCATTTT.

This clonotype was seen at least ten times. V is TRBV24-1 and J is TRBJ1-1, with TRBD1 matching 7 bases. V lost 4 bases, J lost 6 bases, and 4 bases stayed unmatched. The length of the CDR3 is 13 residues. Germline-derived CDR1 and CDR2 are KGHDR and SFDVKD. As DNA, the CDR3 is TGTGCCACCAGTGAAGGGGGCCAGGCTGAAGCTTTCTTT. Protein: CATSEGGQAEAFF.

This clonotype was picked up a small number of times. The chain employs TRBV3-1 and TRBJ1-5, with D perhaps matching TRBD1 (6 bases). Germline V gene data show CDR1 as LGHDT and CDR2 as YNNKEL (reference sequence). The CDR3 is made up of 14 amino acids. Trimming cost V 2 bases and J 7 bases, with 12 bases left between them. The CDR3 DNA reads TGTGCCAGCAGCCAACAGGGGCGAGGGCAGCCCCAGCATTTT. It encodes CASSQQGRGQPQHF.

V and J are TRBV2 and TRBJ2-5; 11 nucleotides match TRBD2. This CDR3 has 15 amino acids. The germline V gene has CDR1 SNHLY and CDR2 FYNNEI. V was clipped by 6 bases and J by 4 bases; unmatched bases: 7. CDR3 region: CASRLLAGVLETQYF. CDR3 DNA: TGTGCCAGCAGGCTACTAGCGGGAGTATTAGAGACCCAGTACTTC.

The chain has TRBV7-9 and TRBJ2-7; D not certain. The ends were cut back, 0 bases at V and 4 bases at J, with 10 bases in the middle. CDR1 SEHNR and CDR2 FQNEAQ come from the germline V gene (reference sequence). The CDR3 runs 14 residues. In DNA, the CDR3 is TGTGCCAGCAGCTTAGCGGGAAAGACTTACGAGCAGTACTTC. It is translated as CASSLAGKTYEQYF.